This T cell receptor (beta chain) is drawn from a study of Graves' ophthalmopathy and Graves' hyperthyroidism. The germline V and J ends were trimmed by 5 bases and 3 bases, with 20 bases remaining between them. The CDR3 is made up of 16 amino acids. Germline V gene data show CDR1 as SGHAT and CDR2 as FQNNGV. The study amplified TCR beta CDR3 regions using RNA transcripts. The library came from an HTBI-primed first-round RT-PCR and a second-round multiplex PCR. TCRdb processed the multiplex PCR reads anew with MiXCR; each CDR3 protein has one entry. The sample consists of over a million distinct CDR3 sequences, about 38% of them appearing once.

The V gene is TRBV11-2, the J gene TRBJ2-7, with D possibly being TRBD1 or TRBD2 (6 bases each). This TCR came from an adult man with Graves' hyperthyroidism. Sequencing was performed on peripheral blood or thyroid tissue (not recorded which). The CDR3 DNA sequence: TGTGCCAGCAGCCGACACAGGGACTGGCCGGGCTACGAGCAGTACTTC. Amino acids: CASSRHRDWPGYEQYF. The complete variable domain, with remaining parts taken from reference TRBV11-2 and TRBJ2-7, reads EAGVAQSPRYKIIEKRQSVAFWCNPISGHATLYWYQQILGQGPKLLIQFQNNGVVDDSQLPKDRFSAERLKGVDSTLKIQPAKLEDSAVYLCASSRHRDWPGYEQYFGPGTRLTVT.